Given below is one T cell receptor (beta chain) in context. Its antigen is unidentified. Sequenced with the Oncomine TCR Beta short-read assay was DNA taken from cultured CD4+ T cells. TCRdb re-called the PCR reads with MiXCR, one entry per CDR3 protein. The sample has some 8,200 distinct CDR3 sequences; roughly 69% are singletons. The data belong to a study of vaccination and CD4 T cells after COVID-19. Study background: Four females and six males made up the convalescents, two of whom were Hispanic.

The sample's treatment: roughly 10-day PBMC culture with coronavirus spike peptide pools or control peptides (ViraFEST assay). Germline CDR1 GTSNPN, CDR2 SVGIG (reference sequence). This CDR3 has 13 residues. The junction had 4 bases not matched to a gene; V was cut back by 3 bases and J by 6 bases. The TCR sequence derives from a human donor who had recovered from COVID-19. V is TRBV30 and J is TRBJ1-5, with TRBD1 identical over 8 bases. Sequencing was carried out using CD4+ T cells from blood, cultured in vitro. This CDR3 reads CAWSDRGLQPQHF. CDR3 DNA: TGTGCCTGGAGCGACAGGGGACTTCAGCCCCAGCATTTT.